This T cell receptor beta chain appears in the sequencing data of a study of cytomegalovirus exposure and HLA in healthy donors. Study-level points and caveats: When the data were analyzed later, several of the most significant clusters appeared to be linked to common viral pathogens. Donor immune exposure was known only as CMV serostatus.

PCR primers comprised 60 Vbeta and 13 Jbeta primers. Profiling relied on immunoSEQ multiplex PCR, and the TCRdb table lists in-frame clones only, not all of them. Of under 60,000 clones in the sample, just under 85% were seen once. As regards this clone: The target antigen is unknown.

V shed 4 bases and J 5 bases; nucleotides not matched to a gene: 5. The CDR3 is 14 amino acids. The V gene's germline CDR1 is SGHAT and CDR2 FQNNGV. The sequence was obtained from a man over 45 in good health and CMV-seronegative. J is TRBJ1-2 and V is TRBV11-2; 9 nucleotides match TRBD1. Sequences were obtained from PBMCs. The CDR3 nucleotides read TGTGCCAGCAGCTCACAGGGGGCGGGGTATGGCTACACCTTC. Its protein product is CASSSQGAGYGYTF.